One sample yielded the 25 T cell receptor beta chains listed below, sequenced in a study of cytomegalovirus exposure and HLA in healthy donors. The PCR ran on 60 Vbeta and 13 Jbeta primers. Using immunoSEQ multiplex PCR, the repertoire was profiled, and TCRdb retains in-frame clones only, with some absent. The table lists over 75,000 clones, 65% to 80% of them singletons. Sequenced sample: PBMCs. The receptors were gathered from a middle-aged man in good health and CMV-seropositive.

This chain uses TRBV11-3 with TRBJ2-7, with a weak D call TRBD2 (6 bases). The CDR3 has 18 residues. The ends were cut back, 4 bases at V and 0 bases at J, with 22 bases in the middle. Germline CDR1 is SGHNT and CDR2 is YENEEA. CDR3 amino acids: CASSYGKMGGLHSYEQYF. The CDR3 nucleotides are TGTGCCAGCAGCTATGGGAAGATGGGGGGATTACACTCCTACGAGCAGTACTTC.

This clone occurred once. The V and J genes are TRBV11-3 and TRBJ2-2; 12 nucleotides line up with TRBD2. Germline CDR1 and CDR2: SGHNT and YENEEA. V lost 5 bases and J lost 1; bases outside the gene matches: 2. The CDR3 runs 16 residues. CDR3 in amino acids: CASSPLAGGNTGELFF. The CDR3 DNA reads TGTGCCAGCAGCCCACTAGCGGGAGGGAACACCGGGGAGCTGTTTTTT.

Comments on this clone: The junction shows a germline mismatch at one end, possibly a read error. The chain carries TRBV7-7 and TRBJ2-3; 13 nucleotides line up with TRBD2. This CDR3 contains 16 residues. Per the germline V gene, CDR1 is SSHAT and CDR2 is FNYEAQ (reference sequence). The CDR3 sequence is CASSSGLAGGTDTQYF. CDR3 bases: TGTGCTAGCAGCTCTGGACTAGCGGGGGGCACAGATACGCAGTATTTT. Combining the CDR3 with reference TRBV7-7 and TRBJ2-3 gives the whole variable domain GAGVSQSPRYKVTKRGQDVTLRCDPISSHATLYWYQQALGQGPEFLTYFNYEAQPDKSGLPSDRFSAERPEGSISTLTIQRTEQRDSAMYRCASSSGLAGGTDTQYFGPGTRLTVL.

This clone has just a few counts. The gene calls are TRBV2 and TRBJ2-7; perhaps TRBD2 as D (6 bases). Germline assignment: CDR1 SNHLY and CDR2 FYNNEI. The CDR3 is 14 residues long. V lost 7 bases and J lost 1, with 14 bases in between. Here the CDR3 reads CASNTGLWSYEQYF. The DNA of the CDR3 is TGTGCCAGCAATACGGGACTTTGGTCCTACGAGCAGTACTTC.

The chain couples TRBV28 to TRBJ2-7; 7 bases match TRBD1. Per germline, CDR1 MDHEN and CDR2 SYDVKM. The CDR3 totals 16 residues. V trimming: 6 bases; J trimming: 0 bases; junction bases outside the gene matches: 11. As DNA, the CDR3 is TGTGCCAGCAGCCTAACCCTGACAGGGACCTCCTACGAGCAGTACTTC. Protein product: CASSLTLTGTSYEQYF.

This clone came up a few times. This CDR3 is CASSLLAGPYNEQFF. CDR3 DNA: TGTGCCAGCAGCTTATTAGCGGGGCCCTACAATGAGCAGTTCTTC. The chain couples TRBV11-3 to TRBJ2-1, with TRBD2 identical over 8 bases. The germline CDR1 and CDR2 sequences are SGHNT and YENEEA. The CDR3 covers 15 residues. V shed 2 bases and J 2 bases; nucleotides not matched to a gene: 2. The complete variable domain, with remaining parts taken from reference TRBV11-3 and TRBJ2-1, reads EAGVVQSPRYKIIEKKQPVAFWCNPISGHNTLYWYLQNLGQGPELLIRYENEEAVDDSQLPKDRFSAERLKGVDSTLKIQPAELGDSAVYLCASSLLAGPYNEQFFGPGTRLTVL.

This sequence joins TRBV5-4 and TRBJ2-5; TRBD1 matches 9 bases. This CDR3 has 15 residues. The V segment lost 5 bases and the J segment 1 base; nucleotides outside the gene matches: 6. Germline CDR1 reads SGHNT; CDR2 reads YYREEE (reference sequence). The CDR3 DNA reads TGTGCCAGCAGTACAGGGGGCCATTCCCAAGAGACCCAGTACTTC. Its translation: CASSTGGHSQETQYF.

The V gene is TRBV6-5, the J gene TRBJ2-2; 10 bases map to TRBD1. Germline CDR1 reads MNHEY; CDR2 reads SVGAGI. Losses at the gene ends were 5 bases for V and 7 bases for J; bases not matched to a gene: 4. The CDR3 is 14 amino acids. CDR3 sequence (DNA): TGTGCCAGCAGTCGGACAGGGGGTGGCGGGGAGCTGTTTTTT. As protein: CASSRTGGGGELFF.

The rearrangement links TRBV28 to TRBJ1-5; TRBD1 might be the D (6 bases). Germline-derived CDR1 and CDR2 are MDHEN and SYDVKM. This CDR3 comprises 16 residues. V was trimmed by 2 bases and J by 5 bases, leaving 16 bases between them. CDR3 protein: CASSLIRGPTDQPQHF. CDR3 nucleotides: TGTGCCAGCAGTTTAATCAGGGGACCTACTGATCAGCCCCAGCATTTT.

This chain connects TRBV6-1 to TRBJ1-2; maybe TRBD1 (6 bases). The CDR3 consists of 14 residues. CDR1 and CDR2 from the germline V gene are MNHNS and SASEGT. V gave up 1 base and J gave up 7 bases, with 13 bases separating them. The CDR3 nucleotides are TGTGCCAGCAGTGAAGGGACAGAGGCGGTTGGCTACACCTTC. Translated, it gives CASSEGTEAVGYTF.

The chain has TRBV6-5 and TRBJ2-5; 8 nucleotides align to TRBD1. Germline V gives CDR1 MNHEY, CDR2 SVGAGI. V trimming: 5 bases; J trimming: 13 bases; junction bases outside the gene matches: 12. The CDR3 contains 13 residues. The CDR3 is CASSDGGQGDVYF. In nucleotides, the CDR3 is TGTGCCAGCAGTGACGGCGGACAGGGTGACGTGTACTTC.

The sample holds one count of this clone. The CDR3: CASSGGLTGRPTEAFF. Here the CDR3 DNA reads TGTGCCAGCAGTGGGGGACTGACAGGGAGGCCCACTGAAGCTTTCTTT. V gene TRBV6-1 combines with J gene TRBJ1-1; 7 bases line up with TRBD1. The CDR3 sequence is 16 residues long. The germline gives CDR1 MNHNS, CDR2 SASEGT. J was trimmed by 4 bases and V by 4 bases; bases with no gene match: 12.

By frequency in the sample, this clone is medium-sized. The chain uses TRBV2 and TRBJ2-7; 9 bases map to TRBD1. V lost 4 bases, J lost 0 bases, and 4 bases stayed unmatched. Germline V lookup: CDR1 SNHLY, CDR2 FYNNEI. The CDR3 covers 15 residues. The CDR3 region is CASSAPGQGSYEQYF. CDR3 DNA: TGTGCCAGCAGTGCCCCGGGACAGGGCTCCTACGAGCAGTACTTC.

V gene TRBV11-3 combines with J gene TRBJ2-1; 8 bases line up with TRBD1. This CDR3 region has 16 residues. CDR1 and CDR2 from the germline V gene are SGHNT and YENEEA. The junction had 6 bases not matched to a gene; V was cut back by 5 bases and J by 0 bases. This CDR3 is CASSLTGDTSYNEQFF. The CDR3, as DNA: TGTGCCAGCAGCCTGACAGGGGATACCTCCTACAATGAGCAGTTCTTC.

This chain connects TRBV15 to TRBJ2-5; TRBD1 is a possible D gene (5 bases). The CDR3 totals 15 residues. CDR1 LNHNV and CDR2 YYDKDF come from the germline V gene (reference sequence). V was trimmed by 3 bases and J by 0 bases, leaving 11 bases between them. For the CDR3, the DNA is TGTGCCACCAGCAGGGCAGGGATGGACCAAGAGACCCAGTACTTC. Translation gives CATSRAGMDQETQYF.

The V call is TRBV5-6, the J call TRBJ2-2, with 9 bases aligning to TRBD1. Germline CDR1 and CDR2: SGHDT and YYEEEE. The V segment lost 4 bases and the J segment 6 bases; nucleotides outside the gene matches: 7. This CDR3 comprises 15 residues. The CDR3 protein is CASSREGQGPGELFF. The CDR3 nucleotides read TGTGCCAGCAGCCGCGAGGGACAGGGTCCCGGGGAGCTGTTTTTT.

J is TRBJ2-1 and V is TRBV10-2; TRBD2 agrees at 11 bases. CDR3 length equals 16 residues. Germline trimming cut 6 bases from V and 6 bases from J; bases unmatched to any gene: 10. Germline V gives CDR1 WSHSY, CDR2 SAAADI. The CDR3 nucleotides are TGCGCCAGCAGACCGGGACTAGCGGTGCTAGGCAATGAGCAGTTCTTC. Translated, it gives CASRPGLAVLGNEQFF.

This clone was recorded a few times. The CDR3 coding sequence is TGTGCCAGCAGCTCAGCTACTAGCGGGGCTTACAATGAGCAGTTCTTC. Translating it yields CASSSATSGAYNEQFF. The rearrangement uses TRBV7-6 and TRBJ2-1, with TRBD2 matching over 10 bases. V lost 4 bases, J lost 4 bases, and 7 bases stayed unmatched. This CDR3 has 16 amino acids. CDR1 and CDR2 from the germline V gene are SGHVS and FNYEAQ.

This clone was recorded a few times. CDR3: CASSLGLAVRQYF. DNA of the CDR3: TGTGCCAGCAGCTTAGGACTAGCAGTGCGGCAGTACTTC. The chain combines TRBV7-2 with TRBJ2-7, with TRBD2 matching over 7 bases. Looked up from germline, CDR1 is SGHTA and CDR2 is FQGNSA. V lost 1 base to trimming and J lost 9 bases; unmatched junction nucleotides: 6. The CDR3 runs to 13 residues.

This sequence joins TRBV5-1 and TRBJ2-3; possibly TRBD1 for D (6 bases). This CDR3 has 15 amino acids. The germline CDR1 and CDR2 sequences are SGHRS and YFSETQ. With 4 bases removed from V and 0 bases from J, the gap between germline ends came to 12 bases. The chain's CDR3 is CASSHGQTSTDTQYF. CDR3 bases: TGCGCCAGCAGCCATGGACAGACTAGCACAGATACGCAGTATTTT.

The CDR3 is CASSQGQNYGYTF. CDR3 DNA sequence: TGCGCCAGCAGCCAGGGACAGAACTATGGCTACACCTTC. This sequence joins TRBV10-1 and TRBJ1-2; 7 bases align to TRBD1. Trimming removed 6 bases from V and 2 bases from J; junction bases left unmatched: 3. This CDR3 comprises 13 residues. Looked up from germline, CDR1 is WNHNN and CDR2 is SYGVQD (reference sequence).

This clone was found once. V gene TRBV29-1 combines with J gene TRBJ2-5, with TRBD2 identical over 8 bases. After removal of 5 bases from V and 1 base from J, the junction contained 3 bases not matched to a gene. The germline gives CDR1 SQVTM, CDR2 ANQGSEA. CDR3 size: 13 residues. The CDR3 coding sequence is TGCAGCGTTCTAACTAGCGGCCAAGAGACCCAGTACTTC. Translation: CSVLTSGQETQYF.

The chain uses TRBV6-1 and TRBJ2-7; D perhaps matches TRBD2 (5 bases). Trimming shortened V by 7 bases and J by 0 bases, and 13 bases separated the two germline ends. From germline, CDR1 is MNHNS and CDR2 SASEGT. The CDR3 runs to 14 residues. The CDR3 sequence: CASNLRGISYEQYF. The CDR3 nucleotides read TGTGCCAGCAACCTTCGAGGGATCTCCTACGAGCAGTACTTC.

CDR3 DNA: TGTGCCAGCAGTGCAGGACAGGCACCCATGCCCCAGCATTTT. This sequence encodes CASSAGQAPMPQHF. The V gene is TRBV28, the J gene TRBJ1-5, with 7 bases matching TRBD1. The V and J ends lost 5 bases and 9 bases, in that order; junction bases with no gene match: 10. The CDR3 is made up of 14 amino acids. Germline CDR1 and CDR2: MDHEN and SYDVKM.

The chain combines TRBV5-1 with TRBJ1-1; possible D gene TRBD1, 6 bases. The V gene's germline CDR1 is SGHRS and CDR2 YFSETQ. This CDR3 contains 12 residues. The V end was cut by 0 bases, the J end by 7 bases, with 7 bases between. The CDR3 coding sequence is TGCGCCAGCAGCTTGGAGGGGGTTGAAGCTTTCTTT. This sequence encodes CASSLEGVEAFF.